Following are 21 T cell receptor beta chains from one sample sequenced in a study of cytomegalovirus exposure and HLA in healthy donors. Both 60 Vbeta primers and 13 Jbeta primers went into the PCR. Profiled with immunoSEQ multiplex PCR; TCRdb holds only in-frame clones, not every one. Among around 130,000 clones listed, around four fifths were seen once. Sequenced material: PBMCs. The receptors shown here come from a boy younger than 18 in good health and CMV-seronegative.

The J gene is TRBJ2-7, the V gene TRBV30, with D possibly TRBD2 on 6 matching bases. Deletions cut 4 bases from V and 6 bases from J, with 13 bases between. Germline loops: CDR1 GTSNPN, CDR2 SVGIG (reference sequence). The CDR3 contains 12 residues. CDR3 sequence reads: CAWMSGRSEQYF. CDR3 DNA sequence: TGTGCCTGGATGTCAGGGAGGAGCGAGCAGTACTTC. The entire variable domain, with the rest obtained from reference TRBV30 and TRBJ2-7, is as follows: SQTIHQWPATLVQPVGSPLSLECTVEGTSNPNLYWYRQAAGRGLQLLFYSVGIGQISSEVPQNLSASRPQDRQFILSSKKLLLSDSGFYLCAWMSGRSEQYFGPGTRLTVT.

The rearrangement links TRBV5-1 to TRBJ2-1; 9 bases are shared with TRBD2. V lost 0 bases to trimming and J lost 3 bases; unmatched junction nucleotides: 4. Germline V gene lookup returns CDR1 SGHRS and CDR2 YFSETQ. The CDR3 is 16 residues long. CDR3 protein: CASSLVLLAGYNEQFF. In nucleotides, the CDR3 is TGCGCCAGCAGCTTGGTCTTACTAGCGGGCTACAATGAGCAGTTCTTC.

The chain couples TRBV30 to TRBJ1-4; 7 bases are shared with TRBD1. J lost 7 bases, V lost 3 bases, and 8 bases had no gene match. The CDR3 is 14 amino acids. The germline CDR1 and CDR2 sequences are GTSNPN and SVGIG (reference sequence). The CDR3 nucleotides read TGTGCCTGGAGGAAACAGGGGCCGAGTGAAAAACTGTTTTTT. Its protein product is CAWRKQGPSEKLFF. Supplemented by reference TRBV30 and TRBJ1-4, the full variable domain reads SQTIHQWPATLVQPVGSPLSLECTVEGTSNPNLYWYRQAAGRGLQLLFYSVGIGQISSEVPQNLSASRPQDRQFILSSKKLLLSDSGFYLCAWRKQGPSEKLFFGSGTQLSVL.

The chain joins TRBV21-1 to TRBJ1-4. TRBV21-1 corresponds to a pseudogene. This CDR3 has 15 residues. The CDR3 loop is CASSQSTETNEKLFF. The CDR3 DNA is TGTGCCAGCAGCCAGTCGACGGAGACTAATGAAAAACTGTTTTTT.

In this sample, this clone turned up once. V usage is TRBV4-2 and J usage is TRBJ2-1, with 10 bases matching TRBD1. CDR3 size: 15 residues. V lost 1 base, J lost 9 bases, and 6 bases stayed unmatched. CDR1 LGHNA and CDR2 YNFKEQ come from the germline V gene. The CDR3 bases are TGTGCCAGCAGCCAAGGGACAGGGGGTTACGGTGAGCAGTTCTTC. Translating gives CASSQGTGGYGEQFF.

The chain links TRBV30 to TRBJ2-1; TRBD2 agrees at 9 bases. CDR3 length: 16 amino acids. Unmatched junction bases numbered 15, after V lost 4 bases and J lost 8 bases. Germline V gene data show CDR1 as GTSNPN and CDR2 as SVGIG (reference sequence). CDR3 nucleotide sequence: TGTGCCTGGAATGAGGGTAGCGGGAGTTTTAACGATGAGCAGTTCTTC. The encoded protein is CAWNEGSGSFNDEQFF.

The CDR3 protein is CASSYSRDNQPQHF. The DNA for the CDR3 is TGTGCCAGCAGTTACTCGAGGGACAATCAGCCCCAGCATTTT. V gene TRBV6-7 combines with J gene TRBJ1-5; the D is unclear. TRBV6-7 belongs to the ORF category, with a function that is uncertain. V gave up 0 bases and J gave up 3 bases, with 6 bases separating them. The CDR3 runs to 14 residues.

This clone was observed once. The rearrangement uses TRBV19 and TRBJ1-2, with D perhaps matching TRBD1 (6 bases). The germline CDR1 and CDR2 sequences are LNHDA and SQIVND (reference sequence). V gave up 5 bases and J gave up 4 bases, with 20 bases separating them. This CDR3 spans 16 amino acids. CDR3 DNA sequence: TGTGCCAGTAGTCGAACCGGGACACCTACCTTCTATGGCTACACCTTC. This translates into CASSRTGTPTFYGYTF.

The V and J genes are TRBV6-1 and TRBJ2-2; D is possibly TRBD1 (5 bases). CDR1 is MNHNS, CDR2 SASEGT, per germline. The V end lost 7 bases, the J end lost 0 bases, and 9 bases lay between the germline ends. The CDR3 has 14 residues. CDR3 DNA: TGTGCCAGCATCGCAGGGACGAACACCGGGGAGCTGTTTTTT. This encodes CASIAGTNTGELFF.

The chain carries TRBV7-8 and TRBJ2-2; D is perhaps TRBD2 (7 bases). V was pared by 1 base and J by 8 bases, with 14 bases between. Germline lookup yields CDR1 SGHVS and CDR2 FQNEAQ. This CDR3 has 15 amino acids. DNA for the CDR3: TGTGCCAGCAGCTTAGGCAGGGGAGGGCCAGGGGAGCTGTTTTTT. Translating it yields CASSLGRGGPGELFF.

The rearrangement uses TRBV4-2 and TRBJ2-7; 11 positions agree with TRBD1. Per germline, CDR1 LGHNA and CDR2 YNFKEQ. This CDR3 region has 15 residues. Written as DNA, the CDR3 is TGTGCTTCTAGGGGCGGGACAGGGGGAACCTACGAGCAGTACTTC. It encodes CASRGGTGGTYEQYF.

J is TRBJ2-6 and V is TRBV9; a weak D match, TRBD1 (7 bases). V lost 4 bases to trimming and J lost 4 bases, with 21 bases between them. Looked up from germline, CDR1 is SGDLS and CDR2 is YYNGEE. This CDR3 is 18 amino acids long. The CDR3 sequence is CASSIRQGGYLGANVLTF. The CDR3 DNA follows: TGTGCCAGCAGCATTCGACAGGGAGGATATCTGGGGGCCAACGTCCTGACTTTC.

The rearrangement links TRBV14 to TRBJ2-4, with 8 nucleotides matching TRBD1. This CDR3 is 17 amino acids long. The germline gives CDR1 SGHDN, CDR2 FVKESK. V shed 0 bases and J 6 bases; nucleotides not matched to a gene: 10. CDR3 sequence: CASSQDLVGTGGNIQYF. The CDR3 DNA follows: TGTGCCAGCAGCCAAGATCTGGTAGGAACAGGGGGAAACATTCAGTACTTC. Full variable domain (outside the CDR3, taken from reference TRBV14 and TRBJ2-4): EAGVTQFPSHSVIEKGQTVTLRCDPISGHDNLYWYRRVMGKEIKFLLHFVKESKQDESGMPNNRFLAERTGGTYSTLKVQPAELEDSGVYFCASSQDLVGTGGNIQYFGAGTRLSVL.

The chain uses TRBV9 and TRBJ2-1, with a possible D match to TRBD1 (5 bases). Germline V gene data show CDR1 as SGDLS and CDR2 as YYNGEE. The length of the CDR3 is 15 residues. V shed 3 bases and J shed 4 bases, with 14 bases lying between them. CDR3: CASSGTGKPYNEQFF. As DNA, the CDR3 is TGTGCCAGCAGCGGAACAGGTAAACCTTACAATGAGCAGTTCTTC.

J is TRBJ2-7 and V is TRBV6-4; D not resolved. Trimming left V 4 bases short and J 7 bases short, with 23 bases between. The CDR3 is 16 residues long. Germline CDR1 is MRHNA and CDR2 is SNTAGT. The CDR3 here is CASSAVGTFQRGEQYF. The CDR3 bases are TGTGCCAGCAGTGCGGTCGGAACGTTCCAACGCGGTGAGCAGTACTTC.

This clone was picked up a small number of times. The rearrangement uses TRBV5-1 and TRBJ1-5, with 8 bases that match TRBD1. Unmatched junction bases numbered 7, after V lost 3 bases and J lost 2 bases. Germline CDR1 and CDR2: SGHRS and YFSETQ. The CDR3 is 16 residues long. CDR3 sequence reads: CASSYDPTGGNQPQHF. The CDR3 nucleotides read TGCGCCAGCAGCTACGACCCGACAGGGGGCAATCAGCCCCAGCATTTT.

This rearrangement joins TRBV15 to TRBJ2-5; D remains unclear. The CDR3 sequence is 12 residues long. Deletions cut 3 bases from V and 1 base from J, with 3 bases between. Germline CDR1 reads LNHNV; CDR2 reads YYDKDF (reference sequence). Here the CDR3 DNA reads TGTGCCACCAGCAGGGCCCAAGAGACCCAGTACTTC. Its translation: CATSRAQETQYF.

This chain links TRBV2 with TRBJ2-1; weak D call: TRBD2 (6 bases). CDR1 is SNHLY and CDR2 is FYNNEI in the germline V gene. The V end lost 3 bases, the J end lost 0 bases, and 21 bases lay between the germline ends. The CDR3 runs 19 residues. The CDR3 sequence is CASSDYPGSSGNSYNEQFF. The CDR3 DNA is TGTGCCAGCAGTGACTATCCCGGGAGTAGCGGAAACTCCTACAATGAGCAGTTCTTC.

The chain uses TRBV19 and TRBJ2-3; D perhaps matches TRBD1 (6 bases). This CDR3 spans 14 amino acids. Germline V CDR1 and CDR2: LNHDA, SQIVND (reference sequence). Trimming left V 2 bases short and J 6 bases short, with 12 bases between. Here the CDR3 DNA reads TGTGCCAGTAGTATACGCACAGGGATGGATACGCAGTATTTT. This encodes CASSIRTGMDTQYF.

The chain employs TRBV2 and TRBJ2-6; TRBD1 agrees at 10 bases. The V and J ends lost 6 bases and 2 bases, in that order; junction bases with no gene match: 7. Germline CDR1 is SNHLY and CDR2 is FYNNEI. The CDR3 contains 17 residues. The CDR3 reads CASRPTGGFAGANVLTF. CDR3 DNA sequence: TGTGCCAGCAGGCCGACAGGGGGCTTCGCTGGGGCCAACGTCCTGACTTTC.

This clone showed up just once. The gene calls are TRBV19 and TRBJ1-1; D is perhaps TRBD1 (6 bases). The CDR3 is 14 residues long. Trimming took 5 bases from V and 11 from J, leaving 21 bases between them. CDR1 is LNHDA, CDR2 SQIVND, per germline (reference sequence). As DNA, the CDR3 is TGTGCCAGTAGTCCACTGGGGGCTGGGTTGGGGGCTTTCTTT. Its translation: CASSPLGAGLGAFF.